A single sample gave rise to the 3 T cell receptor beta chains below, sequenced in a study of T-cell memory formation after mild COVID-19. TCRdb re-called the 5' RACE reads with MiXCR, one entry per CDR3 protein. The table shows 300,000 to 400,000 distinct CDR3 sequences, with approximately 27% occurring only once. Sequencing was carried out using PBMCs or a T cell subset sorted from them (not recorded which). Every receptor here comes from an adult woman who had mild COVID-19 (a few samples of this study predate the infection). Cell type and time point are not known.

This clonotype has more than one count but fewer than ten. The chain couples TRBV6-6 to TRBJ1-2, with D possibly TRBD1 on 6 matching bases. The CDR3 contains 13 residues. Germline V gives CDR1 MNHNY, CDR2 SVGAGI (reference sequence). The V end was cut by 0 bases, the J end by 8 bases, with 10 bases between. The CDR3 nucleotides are TGTGCCAGCAGTTACTCGGGACAAGGAGGCTACACCTTC. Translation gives CASSYSGQGGYTF.

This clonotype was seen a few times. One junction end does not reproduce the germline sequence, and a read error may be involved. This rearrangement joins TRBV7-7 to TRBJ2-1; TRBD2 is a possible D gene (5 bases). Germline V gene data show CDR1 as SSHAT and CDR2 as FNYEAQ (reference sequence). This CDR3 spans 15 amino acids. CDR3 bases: TGTGCTAGCAGCTTAGAGGGAACATCCTACAATGAGCAGTTCTTC. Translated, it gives CASSLEGTSYNEQFF.

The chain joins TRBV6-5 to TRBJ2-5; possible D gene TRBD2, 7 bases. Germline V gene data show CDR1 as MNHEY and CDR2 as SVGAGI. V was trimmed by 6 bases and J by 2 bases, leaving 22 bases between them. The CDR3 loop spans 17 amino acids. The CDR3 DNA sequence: TGTGCCAGCAGCCCACACGGGGGGCGCAGAGGACAAGAGACCCAGTACTTC. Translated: CASSPHGGRRGQETQYF.